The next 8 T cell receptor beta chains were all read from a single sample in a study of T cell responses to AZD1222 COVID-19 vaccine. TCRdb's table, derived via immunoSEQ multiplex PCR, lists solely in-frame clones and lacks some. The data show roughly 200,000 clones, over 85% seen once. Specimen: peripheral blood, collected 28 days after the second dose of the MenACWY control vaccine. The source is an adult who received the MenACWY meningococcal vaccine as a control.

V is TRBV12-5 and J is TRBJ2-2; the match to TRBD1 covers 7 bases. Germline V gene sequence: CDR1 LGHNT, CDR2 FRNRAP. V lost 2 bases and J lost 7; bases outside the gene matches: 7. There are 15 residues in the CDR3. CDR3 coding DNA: TGTGCTAGTGGTTTGAGCGACAGGGATAACGGGGAGCTGTTTTTT. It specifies CASGLSDRDNGELFF.

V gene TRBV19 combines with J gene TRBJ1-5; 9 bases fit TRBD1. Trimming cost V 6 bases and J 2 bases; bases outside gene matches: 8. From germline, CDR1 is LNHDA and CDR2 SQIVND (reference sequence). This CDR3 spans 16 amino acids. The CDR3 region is CASSLRQGGGNQPQHF. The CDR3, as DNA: TGTGCCAGTAGCTTAAGACAGGGGGGTGGCAATCAGCCCCAGCATTTT.

The CDR3 is CASSGRGGNTGELFF. Here the CDR3 DNA reads TGTGCCAGCAGCGGCCGGGGGGGGAACACCGGGGAGCTGTTTTTT. The genes are TRBV7-8 and TRBJ2-2; TRBD2 agrees at 8 bases. V lost 5 bases and J lost 1; bases outside the gene matches: 3. The germline V gene encodes CDR1 SGHVS and CDR2 FQNEAQ. The CDR3 contains 15 residues.

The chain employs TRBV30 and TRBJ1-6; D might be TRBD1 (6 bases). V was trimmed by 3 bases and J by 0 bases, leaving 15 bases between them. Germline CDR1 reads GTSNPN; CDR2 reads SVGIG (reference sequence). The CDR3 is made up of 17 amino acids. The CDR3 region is CAWRAPDRSSYNSPLHF. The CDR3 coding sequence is TGTGCCTGGAGGGCCCCGGACAGAAGCTCCTATAATTCACCCCTCCACTTT.

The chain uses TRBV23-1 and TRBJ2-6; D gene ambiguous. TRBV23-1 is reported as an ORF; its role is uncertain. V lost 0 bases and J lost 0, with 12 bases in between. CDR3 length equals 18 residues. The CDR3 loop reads CASSQSPQRTSGANVLTF. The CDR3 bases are TGCGCCAGCAGTCAATCTCCACAAAGAACCTCTGGGGCCAACGTCCTGACTTTC.

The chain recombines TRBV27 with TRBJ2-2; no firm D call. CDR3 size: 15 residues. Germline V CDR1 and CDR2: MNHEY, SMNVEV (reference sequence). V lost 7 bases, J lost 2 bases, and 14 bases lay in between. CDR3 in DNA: TGTGCCAGCAAAAACGGGCAGCTTAACACCGGGGAGCTGTTTTTT. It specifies CASKNGQLNTGELFF.

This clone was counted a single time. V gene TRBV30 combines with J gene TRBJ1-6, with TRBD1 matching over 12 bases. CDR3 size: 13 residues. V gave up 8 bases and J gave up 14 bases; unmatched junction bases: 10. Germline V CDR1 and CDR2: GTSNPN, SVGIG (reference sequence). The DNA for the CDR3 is TGTGCCCTAGCGGGGACAGGGGGCAGCACCCTCCACTTT. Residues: CALAGTGGSTLHF.

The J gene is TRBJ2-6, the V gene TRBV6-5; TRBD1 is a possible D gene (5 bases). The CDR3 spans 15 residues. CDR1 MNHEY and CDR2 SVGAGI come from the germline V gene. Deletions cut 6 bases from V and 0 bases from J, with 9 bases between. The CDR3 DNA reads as TGTGCCAGCAGGACAGTGAGCTCTGGGGCCAACGTCCTGACTTTC. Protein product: CASRTVSSGANVLTF.